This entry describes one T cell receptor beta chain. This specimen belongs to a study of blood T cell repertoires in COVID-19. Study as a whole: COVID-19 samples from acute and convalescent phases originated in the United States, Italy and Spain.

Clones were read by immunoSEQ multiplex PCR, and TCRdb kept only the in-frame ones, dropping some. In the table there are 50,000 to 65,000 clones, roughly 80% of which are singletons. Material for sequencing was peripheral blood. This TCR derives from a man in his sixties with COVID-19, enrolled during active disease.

Here the CDR3 reads CASRDTGYTEAFF. DNA for the CDR3: TGTGCCAGCAGGGATACAGGGTACACTGAAGCTTTCTTT. The rearrangement links TRBV2 to TRBJ1-1; D is perhaps TRBD1 (6 bases). The CDR3 consists of 13 residues. Trimming removed 6 bases at V and 3 bases at J, with 11 bases between. The germline V gene has CDR1 SNHLY and CDR2 FYNNEI.